A selection of T cell receptor beta chains follows, all from one sample in a study of T-cell reconstitution after alpha-beta-depleted transplantation in children. Each CDR3 protein gets one entry after TCRdb re-called the PCR reads with MiXCR. The data show tens of thousands of distinct CDR3 sequences, roughly 4.9% seen once. This sample comprised PBMCs, mostly from graft donor cells, obtained 180 days after TCRalphabeta/CD19-depleted stem cell transplant. These receptors were obtained from a boy under two years old who had a stem cell transplant for acute myeloid leukemia, so the T cells may come from the graft donor. Each CDR3 is given with its conserved first and last residue. D genes are given only for firm matches. Clone size is given for some rows only: seen once, a few or many times, or a class if the clone is expanded.

D gene: -
J gene: TRBJ2-1
clone size: many
V gene: TRBV4-1
CDR3 protein: CASSLDQSRSYSYNEQFF
CDR3 DNA: TGCGCCAGCAGCCTTGACCAGAGTAGGTCTTACTCCTACAATGAGCAGTTCTTC

D gene: -
J gene: TRBJ2-3
clone size: many
V gene: TRBV11-2
CDR3 protein: CASSLDEAASTDTQYF
CDR3 DNA: TGTGCCAGCAGCTTAGATGAGGCAGCTAGCACAGATACGCAGTATTTT

D gene: -
J gene: TRBJ2-1
clone size: many
V gene: TRBV12-3/TRBV12-4
CDR3 protein: CASRLQGRRGNEQFF
CDR3 DNA: TGTGCCAGCAGGCTACAGGGAAGGAGAGGCAATGAGCAGTTCTTC

D gene: -
J gene: TRBJ2-3
clone size: many
V gene: TRBV5-1
CDR3 protein: CASSEGPLSTDTQYF
CDR3 DNA: TGCGCCAGCAGCGAGGGACCATTAAGCACAGATACGCAGTATTTT

D gene: -
J gene: TRBJ2-7
clone size: many
V gene: TRBV5-1
CDR3 protein: CASSRGDTSSYEQYF
CDR3 DNA: TGCGCCAGCAGCCGAGGGGACACGTCGTCCTACGAGCAGTACTTC

D gene: TRBD2
J gene: TRBJ2-5
clone size: many
V gene: TRBV20-1
CDR3 protein: CSATGLAPMQTQYF
CDR3 DNA: TGCAGTGCTACAGGACTAGCGCCAATGCAGACCCAGTACTTC

D gene: TRBD2
J gene: TRBJ2-3
clone size: many
V gene: TRBV3-1
CDR3 protein: CASSKESGGDTQYF
CDR3 DNA: TGTGCCAGCAGCAAGGAGTCGGGGGGAGATACGCAGTATTTT

D gene: TRBD1
J gene: TRBJ1-1
clone size: many
V gene: TRBV5-1
CDR3 protein: CASSSGGTEAFF
CDR3 DNA: TGCGCCAGCAGCTCAGGGGGAACTGAAGCTTTCTTT

D gene: -
J gene: TRBJ2-5
clone size: many
V gene: TRBV5-1
CDR3 protein: CASSFEGETQYF
CDR3 DNA: TGCGCCAGCAGCTTCGAGGGGGAGACCCAGTACTTC

D gene: -
J gene: TRBJ1-3
clone size: many
V gene: TRBV20-1
CDR3 protein: CSARRGSSGNTIYF
CDR3 DNA: TGCAGTGCTAGAAGGGGGAGCTCTGGAAACACCATATATTTT

D gene: -
J gene: TRBJ1-5
clone size: many
V gene: TRBV5-5
CDR3 protein: CASRWKGINQPQHF
CDR3 DNA: TGTGCCAGCAGGTGGAAGGGAATCAATCAGCCCCAGCATTTT

D gene: -
J gene: TRBJ2-5
clone size: many
V gene: TRBV28
CDR3 protein: CASMRAAGETQYF
CDR3 DNA: TGTGCCAGCATGAGGGCCGCCGGGGAGACCCAGTACTTC

D gene: TRBD1
J gene: TRBJ1-4
clone size: many
V gene: TRBV6-5
CDR3 protein: CASSRGSSTTNEKLFF
CDR3 DNA: TGTGCCAGCAGCAGGGGGAGCAGTACAACTAATGAAAAACTGTTTTTT

D gene: TRBD1
J gene: TRBJ1-2
clone size: many
V gene: TRBV29-1
CDR3 protein: CSVDAQGNGYTF
CDR3 DNA: TGCAGCGTTGACGCACAGGGGAATGGCTACACCTTC

D gene: -
J gene: TRBJ1-5
clone size: many
V gene: TRBV4-3
CDR3 protein: CASSLSTGQPQHF
CDR3 DNA: TGCGCCAGCAGCCTCTCAACAGGGCAGCCCCAGCATTTT

D gene: TRBD2
J gene: TRBJ2-2
clone size: -
V gene: TRBV20-1
CDR3 protein: CCARATSGGPNTGELFF
CDR3 DNA: TGCTGTGCTAGAGCGACTAGCGGGGGCCCGAACACCGGGGAGCTGTTTTTT

D gene: -
J gene: TRBJ1-4
clone size: many
V gene: TRBV12-3/TRBV12-4
CDR3 protein: CASTTSGPTNEKLFF
CDR3 DNA: TGTGCCAGCACTACCTCGGGACCCACTAATGAAAAACTGTTTTTT

D gene: -
J gene: TRBJ1-1
clone size: many
V gene: TRBV20-1
CDR3 protein: CSAPLGRNTEAFF
CDR3 DNA: TGCAGTGCTCCCCTCGGGAGGAACACTGAAGCTTTCTTT

D gene: TRBD2
J gene: TRBJ2-5
clone size: many
V gene: TRBV27
CDR3 protein: CASSRGGSETQYF
CDR3 DNA: TGTGCCAGCAGCCGGGGGGGGAGTGAGACCCAGTACTTC

D gene: -
J gene: TRBJ2-2
clone size: many
V gene: TRBV2
CDR3 protein: CASRRDRGHLNTGELFF
CDR3 DNA: TGTGCCAGCCGAAGAGACCGTGGACACTTGAACACCGGGGAGCTGTTTTTT

D gene: -
J gene: TRBJ1-1
clone size: many
V gene: TRBV5-1
CDR3 protein: CASSLAVMNTEAFF
CDR3 DNA: TGCGCCAGCAGCTTGGCCGTGATGAACACTGAAGCTTTCTTT

D gene: TRBD2
J gene: TRBJ2-2
clone size: many
V gene: TRBV7-9
CDR3 protein: CASTRAGVFNTGELFF
CDR3 DNA: TGTGCCAGCACTCGGGCGGGGGTCTTCAACACCGGGGAGCTGTTTTTT

D gene: TRBD1
J gene: TRBJ2-2
clone size: many
V gene: TRBV7-8
CDR3 protein: CASSLWAGGATGELFF
CDR3 DNA: TGTGCCAGCAGCTTATGGGCAGGGGGCGCGACTGGGGAGCTGTTTTTT

D gene: -
J gene: TRBJ2-3
clone size: many
V gene: TRBV12-3/TRBV12-4
CDR3 protein: CASTLSTDTQYF
CDR3 DNA: TGTGCCAGCACTCTAAGCACAGATACGCAGTATTTT

D gene: TRBD1
J gene: TRBJ2-5
clone size: many
V gene: TRBV4-3
CDR3 protein: CASSQDWTGTGEETQYF
CDR3 DNA: TGCGCCAGCAGCCAAGATTGGACCGGGACAGGAGAAGAGACCCAGTACTTC

D gene: -
J gene: TRBJ1-4
clone size: many
V gene: TRBV7-9
CDR3 protein: CASSFLARPALNEKLFF
CDR3 DNA: TGTGCCAGCAGCTTTTTGGCCCGGCCTGCCCTTAATGAAAAACTGTTTTTT

D gene: -
J gene: TRBJ1-3
clone size: many
V gene: TRBV4-1
CDR3 protein: CASSQVSVTTSGNTIYF
CDR3 DNA: TGCGCCAGCAGCCAAGTTTCTGTGACTACCTCTGGAAACACCATATATTTT

D gene: -
J gene: TRBJ2-4
clone size: many
V gene: TRBV7-8
CDR3 protein: CASSQNILAKNIQYF
CDR3 DNA: TGTGCCAGCAGCCAGAATATACTAGCCAAAAACATTCAGTACTTC

D gene: -
J gene: TRBJ2-5
clone size: many
V gene: TRBV11-2
CDR3 protein: CASSKTDSLGETQYF
CDR3 DNA: TGTGCCAGCAGCAAAACTGACAGTCTAGGGGAGACCCAGTACTTC

D gene: -
J gene: TRBJ1-1
clone size: many
V gene: TRBV18
CDR3 protein: CASSPGREFAFF
CDR3 DNA: TGTGCCAGCTCACCAGGGAGGGAATTTGCTTTCTTT

D gene: -
J gene: TRBJ1-2
clone size: medium-sized
V gene: TRBV20-1
CDR3 protein: CSAPDLPGNYGYTF
CDR3 DNA: TGCAGTGCCCCCGACCTGCCGGGCAACTATGGCTACACCTTC

D gene: -
J gene: TRBJ1-1
clone size: many
V gene: TRBV9
CDR3 protein: CASSSKQGANTEAFF
CDR3 DNA: TGTGCCAGCAGCAGCAAACAGGGTGCGAACACTGAAGCTTTCTTT

D gene: -
J gene: TRBJ2-3
clone size: many
V gene: TRBV19
CDR3 protein: CASNTGGTTQYF
CDR3 DNA: TGTGCCAGTAATACCGGCGGGACTACGCAGTATTTT

D gene: -
J gene: TRBJ1-5
clone size: many
V gene: TRBV19
CDR3 protein: CASSISRLNQPQHF
CDR3 DNA: TGTGCCAGTAGTATATCCAGACTCAATCAGCCCCAGCATTTT

D gene: TRBD2
J gene: TRBJ2-1
clone size: many
V gene: TRBV12-3/TRBV12-4
CDR3 protein: CASSLLAGGPWEQFF
CDR3 DNA: TGTGCCAGCAGTTTACTAGCGGGGGGGCCCTGGGAGCAGTTCTTC

D gene: -
J gene: TRBJ2-3
clone size: many
V gene: TRBV5-8
CDR3 protein: CASSLRQVPNTQYF
CDR3 DNA: TGTGCCAGCAGCTTGAGACAGGTACCGAATACGCAGTATTTT

D gene: TRBD2
J gene: TRBJ2-2
clone size: many
V gene: TRBV4-1
CDR3 protein: CASSQGTSGGRGELFF
CDR3 DNA: TGCGCCAGCAGCCAAGGGACTAGCGGGGGGCGCGGGGAGCTGTTTTTT

D gene: TRBD2
J gene: TRBJ2-1
clone size: many
V gene: TRBV5-1
CDR3 protein: CASSLLADHNEQFF
CDR3 DNA: TGCGCCAGCAGCTTGCTAGCGGACCACAATGAGCAGTTCTTC

D gene: TRBD2
J gene: TRBJ2-1
clone size: many
V gene: TRBV29-1
CDR3 protein: CSVHPFLAGANNEQFF
CDR3 DNA: TGCAGCGTTCACCCCTTCCTAGCGGGGGCAAACAATGAGCAGTTCTTC

D gene: TRBD1
J gene: TRBJ1-3
clone size: many
V gene: TRBV5-1
CDR3 protein: CASSLTTGVTGNTIYF
CDR3 DNA: TGCGCCAGCAGCTTGACGACAGGGGTCACTGGAAACACCATATATTTT

D gene: -
J gene: TRBJ1-6
clone size: many
V gene: TRBV5-6
CDR3 protein: CASSLVGGVSPLHF
CDR3 DNA: TGTGCCAGCAGCTTGGTGGGGGGTGTGTCACCCCTCCACTTT

D gene: -
J gene: TRBJ1-1
clone size: many
V gene: TRBV29-1
CDR3 protein: CSVARGEMNTEAFF
CDR3 DNA: TGCAGCGTGGCCCGGGGGGAGATGAACACTGAAGCTTTCTTT

D gene: TRBD1
J gene: TRBJ2-3
clone size: many
V gene: TRBV20-1
CDR3 protein: CSARDGRQGTRDTQYF
CDR3 DNA: TGCAGTGCTAGAGATGGGAGACAGGGAACCAGGGATACGCAGTATTTT

D gene: TRBD2
J gene: TRBJ2-1
clone size: many
V gene: TRBV10-3
CDR3 protein: CAIARLAGLRNNEQFF
CDR3 DNA: TGTGCCATCGCCAGACTAGCGGGCCTCAGAAACAATGAGCAGTTCTTC

D gene: -
J gene: TRBJ1-2
clone size: many
V gene: TRBV11-2
CDR3 protein: CASSLGLPQAISNYGYTF
CDR3 DNA: TGTGCCAGCAGCTTAGGACTACCCCAGGCCATTTCGAACTATGGCTACACCTTC

D gene: -
J gene: TRBJ1-1
clone size: many
V gene: TRBV12-3/TRBV12-4
CDR3 protein: CASTNDGRGWNTEAFF
CDR3 DNA: TGTGCCAGCACCAACGACGGCAGGGGTTGGAACACTGAAGCTTTCTTT

D gene: -
J gene: TRBJ2-1
clone size: many
V gene: TRBV12-3/TRBV12-4
CDR3 protein: CASSTQVREQFF
CDR3 DNA: TGTGCCAGCAGCACACAGGTCAGAGAGCAGTTCTTC

D gene: TRBD2
J gene: TRBJ2-2
clone size: many
V gene: TRBV20-1
CDR3 protein: CSARDLAGGLSLTGELFF
CDR3 DNA: TGCAGTGCTAGAGATCTCGCGGGGGGCCTATCCCTCACCGGGGAGCTGTTTTTT

D gene: -
J gene: TRBJ2-2
clone size: many
V gene: TRBV10-2
CDR3 protein: CASKGGELFF
CDR3 DNA: TGCGCCAGCAAAGGCGGGGAGCTGTTTTTT

D gene: TRBD2
J gene: TRBJ2-5
clone size: many
V gene: TRBV28
CDR3 protein: CASSLGAGGRTQYF
CDR3 DNA: TGTGCCAGCAGTTTAGGAGCGGGGGGGCGGACCCAGTACTTC

D gene: TRBD2
J gene: TRBJ2-1
clone size: many
V gene: TRBV12-3/TRBV12-4
CDR3 protein: CASTRTSGLHEQFF
CDR3 DNA: TGTGCCAGCACCCGGACTAGCGGGTTGCATGAGCAGTTCTTC

D gene: -
J gene: TRBJ2-3
clone size: many
V gene: TRBV19
CDR3 protein: CASRAGRGDNTDTQYF
CDR3 DNA: TGTGCCAGTAGGGCAGGACGGGGAGATAACACAGATACGCAGTATTTT

D gene: TRBD1
J gene: TRBJ2-6
clone size: many
V gene: TRBV28
CDR3 protein: CASSSTLTGPGAGANVLTF
CDR3 DNA: TGTGCCAGCAGTTCAACCCTGACAGGGCCAGGTGCTGGGGCCAACGTCCTGACTTTC

D gene: -
J gene: TRBJ1-2
clone size: many
V gene: TRBV5-1
CDR3 protein: CASSLGEAYGYTF
CDR3 DNA: TGCGCCAGCAGCTTGGGGGAGGCCTATGGCTACACCTTC

D gene: -
J gene: TRBJ2-7
clone size: many
V gene: TRBV20-1
CDR3 protein: CSATFLTGAAYEQYF
CDR3 DNA: TGCAGTGCTACTTTCCTGACAGGAGCCGCCTACGAGCAGTACTTC

D gene: TRBD1
J gene: TRBJ2-1
clone size: many
V gene: TRBV6-1
CDR3 protein: CASSSGTGAYNEQFF
CDR3 DNA: TGTGCCAGCAGCTCCGGGACAGGGGCCTACAATGAGCAGTTCTTC

D gene: -
J gene: TRBJ2-1
clone size: many
V gene: TRBV24-1
CDR3 protein: CATSDLPGSYNEQFF
CDR3 DNA: TGTGCCACCAGTGATTTGCCGGGGTCCTACAATGAGCAGTTCTTC

D gene: -
J gene: TRBJ2-2
clone size: many
V gene: TRBV4-2
CDR3 protein: CASSPETGTLTGELFF
CDR3 DNA: TGTGCCAGCAGCCCAGAGACCGGGACCTTAACCGGGGAGCTGTTTTTT

D gene: -
J gene: TRBJ1-1
clone size: many
V gene: TRBV7-9
CDR3 protein: CASSLASEYTEAFF
CDR3 DNA: TGTGCCAGCAGCTTAGCGTCGGAGTACACTGAAGCTTTCTTT

D gene: -
J gene: TRBJ1-2
clone size: many
V gene: TRBV20-1
CDR3 protein: CSARDLKDGDTRAYGYTF
CDR3 DNA: TGCAGTGCTAGAGATCTGAAAGATGGGGACACCAGAGCCTATGGCTACACCTTC